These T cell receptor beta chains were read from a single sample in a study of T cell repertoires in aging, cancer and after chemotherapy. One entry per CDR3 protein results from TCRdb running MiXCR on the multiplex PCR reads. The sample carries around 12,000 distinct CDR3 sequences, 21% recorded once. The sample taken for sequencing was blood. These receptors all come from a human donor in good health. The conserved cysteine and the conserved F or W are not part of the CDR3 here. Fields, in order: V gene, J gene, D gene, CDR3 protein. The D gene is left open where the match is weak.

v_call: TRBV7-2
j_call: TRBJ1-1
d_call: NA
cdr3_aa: ASSLQGTTNTEAF

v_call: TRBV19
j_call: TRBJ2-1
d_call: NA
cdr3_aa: ASTPILGPTGNEQF

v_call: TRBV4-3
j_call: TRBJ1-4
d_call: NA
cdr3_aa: ASSQDRGVNEKLF

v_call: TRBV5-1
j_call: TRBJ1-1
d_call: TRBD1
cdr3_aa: ASSIDRVNTEAF

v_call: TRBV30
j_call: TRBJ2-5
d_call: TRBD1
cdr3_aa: AWSVLLWGQGSGTQY

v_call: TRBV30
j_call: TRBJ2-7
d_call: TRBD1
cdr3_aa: AWSRDRGYEQY

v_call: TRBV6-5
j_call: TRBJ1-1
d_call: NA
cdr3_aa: ASSYSTGDTEAF

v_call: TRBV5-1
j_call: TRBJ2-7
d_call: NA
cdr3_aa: ASSPQFEQSNEQY

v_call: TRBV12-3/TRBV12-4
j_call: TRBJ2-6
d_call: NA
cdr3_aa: AIEWRGPGANVLT

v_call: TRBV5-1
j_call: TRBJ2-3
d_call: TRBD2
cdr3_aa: ASSFTSGAGRY

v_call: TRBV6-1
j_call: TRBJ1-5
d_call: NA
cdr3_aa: ASSVGLDQPQH

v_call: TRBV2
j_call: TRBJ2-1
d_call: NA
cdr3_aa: ASSPTYSEYNEQF

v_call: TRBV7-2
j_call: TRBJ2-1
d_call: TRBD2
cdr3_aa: ASSMWTSGEYNEQF

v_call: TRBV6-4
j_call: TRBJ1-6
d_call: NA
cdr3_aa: ASSDNSYNSPLH

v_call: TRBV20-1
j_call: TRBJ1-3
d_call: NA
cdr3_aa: SASDRKSSGNTIY

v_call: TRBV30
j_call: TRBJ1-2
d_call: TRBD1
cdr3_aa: AWGDRGYGYT

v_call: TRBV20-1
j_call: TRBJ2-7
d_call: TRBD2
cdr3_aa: SARGGGSDYEQY

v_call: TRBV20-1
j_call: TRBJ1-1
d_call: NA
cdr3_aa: SARVSFQNTEAF

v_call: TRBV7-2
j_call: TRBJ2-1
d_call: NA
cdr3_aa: ASRDSNSYNEQF

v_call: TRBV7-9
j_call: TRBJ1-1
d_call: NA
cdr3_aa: ASNKGGTEAF

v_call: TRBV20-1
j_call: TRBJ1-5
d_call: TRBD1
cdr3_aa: SATRGTGGAVGNQPQH

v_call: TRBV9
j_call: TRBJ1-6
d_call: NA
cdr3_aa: ASSVEGANSPLH

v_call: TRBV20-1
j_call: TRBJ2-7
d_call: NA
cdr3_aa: SARSPSRGYEQY

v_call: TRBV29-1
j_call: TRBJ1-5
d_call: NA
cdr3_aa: SVRYSNQPQH

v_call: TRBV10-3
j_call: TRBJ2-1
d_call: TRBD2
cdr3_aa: AISELGLAGERNEQF

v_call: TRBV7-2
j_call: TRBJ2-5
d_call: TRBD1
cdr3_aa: ASSVRQGQETQY

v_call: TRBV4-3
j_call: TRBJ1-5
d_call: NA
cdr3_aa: ASSQDRGQPQH

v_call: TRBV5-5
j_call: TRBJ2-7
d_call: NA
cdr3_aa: ASSLSAGAYEQY

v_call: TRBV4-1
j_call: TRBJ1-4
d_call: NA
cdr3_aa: ASSRDTANEKLF

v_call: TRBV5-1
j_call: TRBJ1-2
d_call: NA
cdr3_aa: ASSLGDHNYGYT

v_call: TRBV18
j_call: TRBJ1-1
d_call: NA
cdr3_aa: ASSPQQGGDTEAF

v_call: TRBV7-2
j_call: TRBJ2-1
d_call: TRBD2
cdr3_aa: ASSLVLAGYNEQF

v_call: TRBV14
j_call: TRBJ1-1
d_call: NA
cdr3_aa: ASSQDLGRVNTEAF

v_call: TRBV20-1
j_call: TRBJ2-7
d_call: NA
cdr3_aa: SASQPGFMHEQY

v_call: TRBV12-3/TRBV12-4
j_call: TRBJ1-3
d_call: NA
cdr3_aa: ASSLWGSGNTIY

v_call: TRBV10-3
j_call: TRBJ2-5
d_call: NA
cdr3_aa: AISEPLGETQY

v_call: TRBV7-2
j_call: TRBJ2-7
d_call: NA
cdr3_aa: ASSLDYYEQY

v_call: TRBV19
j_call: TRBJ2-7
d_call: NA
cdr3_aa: ASSIVSGYEQY

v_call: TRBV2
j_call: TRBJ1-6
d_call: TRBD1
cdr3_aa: ASRRQGDSYNSPLH

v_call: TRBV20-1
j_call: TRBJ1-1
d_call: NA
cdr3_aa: SARYRSNTEAF

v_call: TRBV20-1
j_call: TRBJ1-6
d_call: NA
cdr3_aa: SARVAGGVSLLH

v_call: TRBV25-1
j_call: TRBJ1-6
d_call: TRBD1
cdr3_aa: ASMLTGGKSPLH

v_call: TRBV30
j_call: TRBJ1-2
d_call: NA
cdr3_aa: AWSQQGQYGYT

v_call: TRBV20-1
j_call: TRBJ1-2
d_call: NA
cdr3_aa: SARDQGQSNYGYT

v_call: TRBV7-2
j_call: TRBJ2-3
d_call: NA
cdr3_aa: ASSLVLRDTQY

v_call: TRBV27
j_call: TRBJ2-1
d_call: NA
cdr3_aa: ASSFERVYNEQF

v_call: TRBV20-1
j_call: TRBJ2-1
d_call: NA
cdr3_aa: SVYSGSGEQF

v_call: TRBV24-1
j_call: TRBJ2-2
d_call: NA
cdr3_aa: ATSAPSGGELF

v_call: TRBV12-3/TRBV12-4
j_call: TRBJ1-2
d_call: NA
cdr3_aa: ASGGPNYGYT

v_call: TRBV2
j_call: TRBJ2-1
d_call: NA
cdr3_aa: ATSFGSYNEQF

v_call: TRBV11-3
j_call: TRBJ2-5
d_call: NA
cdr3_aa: ASRGGPVLQETQY

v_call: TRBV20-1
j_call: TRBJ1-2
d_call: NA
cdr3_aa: SARDRRGKDGYT

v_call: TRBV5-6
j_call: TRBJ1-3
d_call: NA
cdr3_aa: ASSFGTSTIY

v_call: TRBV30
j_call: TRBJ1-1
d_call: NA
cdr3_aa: AWSVRAAIAF